These T cell receptor beta chains were read from a single sample in a study of blood T cell repertoires in COVID-19. TCRdb's table, derived via immunoSEQ multiplex PCR, lists solely in-frame clones and lacks some. The sample shows over 200,000 clones, less than 90% of them seen only once. Sequences were obtained from peripheral blood. The receptors were sampled from a man aged 40-55 years with active or convalescent COVID-19. The CDR3 runs from the conserved cysteine through the conserved F or W. Fields, in order: CDR3 protein, CDR3 DNA, clone size, J gene, D gene, V gene. The D gene is left open where the match is weak. Clone size is not always given. Where it is, it says once, few, many or a class for expanded clones.

CDR3: CASSEQGSYEQYF
DNA: TGTGCCAGCAGTGAACAGGGATCCTACGAGCAGTACTTC
size: NA
J: TRBJ2-7
D: NA
V: TRBV2

CDR3: CAWSVHGRASTDTQYF
DNA: TGTGCCTGGAGTGTACACGGGAGGGCGAGCACAGATACGCAGTATTTT
size: NA
J: TRBJ2-3
D: TRBD2
V: TRBV30

CDR3: CASSSGGAEQYF
DNA: TGTGCCAGCAGTTCAGGGGGCGCCGAGCAGTACTTC
size: NA
J: TRBJ2-7
D: TRBD1
V: TRBV28

CDR3: CASSRIWIRDGSFYGYTF
DNA: TGTGCCAGCAGCCGTATTTGGATCCGGGACGGGAGTTTCTATGGCTACACCTTC
size: NA
J: TRBJ1-2
D: NA
V: TRBV5-5

CDR3: CASSKDRGYNSPLHF
DNA: TGTGCCAGTAGTAAAGACAGGGGGTATAATTCACCCCTCCACTTT
size: NA
J: TRBJ1-6
D: TRBD1
V: TRBV19

CDR3: CASSSPGGIKNEQYF
DNA: TGTGCCAGCAGTTCGCCAGGGGGCATCAAGAACGAGCAGTACTTC
size: NA
J: TRBJ2-7
D: TRBD1
V: TRBV6-5

CDR3: CATSRGREETQYF
DNA: TGTGCCACCAGCAGAGGACGGGAAGAGACCCAGTACTTC
size: NA
J: TRBJ2-5
D: NA
V: TRBV15

CDR3: CASSRSPPVSGNTIYF
DNA: TGTGCCAGCAGCCGGAGCCCCCCAGTCTCTGGAAACACCATATATTTT
size: NA
J: TRBJ1-3
D: NA
V: TRBV7-2

CDR3: CASSYLAGEGYEQFF
DNA: TGTGCCAGCAGTTATTTAGCGGGAGAGGGGTATGAGCAGTTCTTC
size: NA
J: TRBJ2-1
D: TRBD2
V: TRBV6-5

CDR3: CANPGGYGYTF
DNA: TGTGCCAACCCAGGGGGTTATGGCTACACCTTC
size: NA
J: TRBJ1-2
D: TRBD1
V: TRBV30

CDR3: CASSFVTSRVGTGELFF
DNA: TGTGCCAGCAGTTTCGTGACTAGCCGCGTGGGCACCGGGGAGCTGTTTTTT
size: NA
J: TRBJ2-2
D: TRBD2
V: TRBV28

CDR3: CAWGDTYNSPLHF
DNA: TGTGCCTGGGGGGACACCTATAATTCACCCCTCCACTTT
size: NA
J: TRBJ1-6
D: NA
V: TRBV30

CDR3: CASSPRGSDNEQFF
DNA: TGTGCCAGCTCACCGCGGGGCTCTGACAATGAGCAGTTCTTC
size: NA
J: TRBJ2-1
D: NA
V: TRBV18

CDR3: CASSATPPTGELFF
DNA: TGTGCCAGCAGCGCAACTCCCCCCACCGGGGAGCTGTTTTTT
size: NA
J: TRBJ2-2
D: NA
V: TRBV28

CDR3: CASSVRAGAIYGYTF
DNA: TGTGCCAGCAGCGTAAGGGCAGGGGCTATTTATGGCTACACCTTC
size: NA
J: TRBJ1-2
D: NA
V: TRBV7-8

CDR3: CASSLDRVREQYF
DNA: TGTGCCAGCAGCTTGGACAGGGTTCGGGAGCAGTACTTC
size: NA
J: TRBJ2-7
D: TRBD1
V: TRBV7-9

CDR3: CASSVVSSPYNEQFF
DNA: TGTGCCAGCAGCGTAGTTAGCAGTCCCTACAATGAGCAGTTCTTC
size: once
J: TRBJ2-1
D: NA
V: TRBV9

CDR3: CASSPPGGEGKLFF
DNA: TGTGCCAGCAGCCCCCCCGGGGGGGAGGGAAAACTGTTTTTT
size: NA
J: TRBJ1-4
D: NA
V: TRBV3-1/TRBV3-2

CDR3: CASSIGRGTSGRGSYNEQFF
DNA: TGTGCCAGTAGTATCGGGAGAGGGACTAGCGGGAGAGGCTCCTACAATGAGCAGTTCTTC
size: NA
J: TRBJ2-1
D: TRBD2
V: TRBV19

CDR3: CAISPGQGGTEAFF
DNA: TGTGCCATCAGCCCGGGACAGGGTGGAACTGAAGCTTTCTTT
size: NA
J: TRBJ1-1
D: TRBD1
V: TRBV10-3

CDR3: CASSFRLAEDTQYF
DNA: TGTGCCAGCAGCTTCCGGCTAGCGGAGGATACGCAGTATTTT
size: NA
J: TRBJ2-3
D: TRBD2
V: TRBV5-4

CDR3: CASSLVGGQGVGEQFF
DNA: TGTGCCAGCAGCTTAGTCGGGGGACAGGGGGTCGGTGAGCAGTTCTTC
size: NA
J: TRBJ2-1
D: TRBD1
V: TRBV11-1

CDR3: CASSFREQGAEAFF
DNA: TGCGCCAGCAGCTTCCGGGAACAGGGAGCTGAAGCTTTCTTT
size: NA
J: TRBJ1-1
D: NA
V: TRBV5-1

CDR3: CASSVPGQPNEQYF
DNA: TGTGCCAGTAGTGTTCCGGGACAGCCCAACGAGCAGTACTTC
size: NA
J: TRBJ2-7
D: TRBD1
V: TRBV19

CDR3: CASSSGSSYSPLHF
DNA: TGTGCCAGCAGCTCCGGGTCCTCTTATTCACCCCTCCACTTT
size: NA
J: TRBJ1-6
D: NA
V: TRBV5-6

CDR3: CSASTASGDYNEQFF
DNA: TGCAGTGCTAGTACAGCTAGCGGGGATTACAATGAGCAGTTCTTC
size: NA
J: TRBJ2-1
D: TRBD2
V: TRBV20-1

CDR3: CASTLSRDTQYF
DNA: TGTGCCAGCACCCTTAGTAGAGATACGCAGTATTTT
size: NA
J: TRBJ2-3
D: NA
V: TRBV2

CDR3: CASSLDPDQPQHF
DNA: TGTGCCAGCAGCTTGGACCCGGATCAGCCCCAGCATTTT
size: once
J: TRBJ1-5
D: NA
V: TRBV5-6